The 28 T cell receptor beta chains in this list originate from one sample, sequenced in a study of T cells in Graves' hyperthyroidism and ophthalmopathy. Amplification of TCR beta CDR3 regions was performed using RNA transcripts as template. TCR CDR3 regions were first amplified by RT-PCR with HTBI primers. TCRdb re-derived calls from the multiplex PCR reads in MiXCR, one entry per CDR3 protein. The table has approximately 400,000 distinct CDR3 sequences, around a sixth seen once; the top ten hold roughly 26%. Input material: blood. Every receptor here comes from a young woman with Graves' hyperthyroidism that later progressed to Graves' ophthalmopathy.

Only a few counts were recorded for this clonotype. The chain uses TRBV10-3 and TRBJ2-7, with a possible D match to TRBD1 (6 bases). CDR1 and CDR2 from the germline V gene are ENHRY and SYGVKD. This CDR3 is built from 13 residues. Trimming shortened V by 3 bases and J by 6 bases, and 12 bases separated the two germline ends. In nucleotides, the CDR3 is TGTGCCATCAGTGACCAGGGGCCCTCCGAGCAGTACTTC. Amino acid sequence: CAISDQGPSEQYF.

V is TRBV4-2 and J is TRBJ2-1, with D uncertain. Germline V gene sequence: CDR1 LGHNA, CDR2 YNFKEQ. Deletions cut 4 bases from V and 3 bases from J, with 19 bases between. The CDR3 has 17 residues. The CDR3 region has the DNA TGTGCCAGCAGCCCTGACCTTTGGGGTTCCCGCTACAATGAGCAGTTCTTC. Its translation is CASSPDLWGSRYNEQFF.

This clonotype came up many times. The chain couples TRBV6-1 to TRBJ1-2; maybe TRBD1 (5 bases). Trimming shortened V by 2 bases and J by 3 bases, and 16 bases separated the two germline ends. Germline V CDR1 and CDR2: MNHNS, SASEGT. The CDR3 runs 16 residues. DNA for the CDR3: TGTGCCAGCAGTGAACTGGGGCGGAGGAGCTACTATGGCTACACCTTC. As protein: CASSELGRRSYYGYTF.

This sequence joins TRBV6-2 or TRBV6-3 and TRBJ2-1; TRBD2 matches 9 bases. V shed 8 bases, J shed 5 bases, and the junction held 10 bases outside the gene matches. The germline CDR1 and CDR2 sequences are MNHEY and SVGEGT. This CDR3 is built from 15 residues. CDR3 protein: CASLRVAGVHNEQFF. CDR3 DNA: TGTGCCAGCCTTCGGGTAGCGGGGGTTCACAATGAGCAGTTCTTC.

In DNA, the CDR3 is TGTGCCACCAGCAGCCTAGCGGGAGGGCCGGGAGATACGCAGTATTTT. Amino acid sequence: CATSSLAGGPGDTQYF. The chain combines TRBV15 with TRBJ2-3; 12 bases agree with TRBD2. Per germline, CDR1 LNHNV and CDR2 YYDKDF (reference sequence). V dropped 3 bases and J dropped 5; count of bases not matched to a gene: 6. This CDR3 region has 16 residues.

This clonotype has more than one count but fewer than ten. CDR3 loop: CASRTSRDRSYTDTQYF. CDR3 DNA: TGTGCCAGCAGAACGTCCAGGGACCGCAGTTACACAGATACGCAGTATTTT. This sequence joins TRBV5-4 and TRBJ2-3; D may match TRBD1 or TRBD2 (5 bases each). The germline gives CDR1 SGHNT, CDR2 YYREEE (reference sequence). With 5 bases removed from V and 2 bases from J, the gap between germline ends came to 21 bases. CDR3 size: 17 residues.

This clonotype was counted ten times or more. The chain is built from TRBV5-1 and TRBJ2-7; 8 bases match TRBD1. The CDR3 consists of 14 residues. Germline V lookup: CDR1 SGHRS, CDR2 YFSETQ. Trimming took 4 bases from V and 3 from J; bases not matched to a gene: 6. CDR3 DNA: TGCGCCAGCAGCACCGGACAGGGTGGCTACGAGCAGTACTTC. Its translation is CASSTGQGGYEQYF. The whole variable domain, remainder taken from reference TRBV5-1 and TRBJ2-7, is KAGVTQTPRYLIKTRGQQVTLSCSPISGHRSVSWYQQTPGQGLQFLFEYFSETQRNKGNFPGRFSGRQFSNSRSEMNVSTLELGDSALYLCASSTGQGGYEQYFGPGTRLTVT.

The V call is TRBV5-1, the J call TRBJ2-7; TRBD1 or TRBD2 may be the D gene (5 bases each). The CDR3 runs 14 residues. Germline CDR1 is SGHRS and CDR2 is YFSETQ. The ends were cut back, 9 bases at V and 2 bases at J, with 18 bases in the middle. The CDR3 loop reads CATQLRDQTYEQYF. CDR3 DNA: TGCGCCACCCAGTTACGGGACCAGACCTACGAGCAGTACTTC.

There are many counts of this clonotype. CDR3 loop: CASSPGTSGRDTQYF. CDR3 bases: TGTGCCAGCTCACCGGGGACTAGCGGGAGAGATACGCAGTATTTT. V usage is TRBV18 and J usage is TRBJ2-3; TRBD2 matches at 14 bases. The CDR3 contains 15 residues. V shed 3 bases and J 5 bases; nucleotides not matched to a gene: 1. Germline CDR1 and CDR2: KGHSH and LQKENI. Drawing the rest from reference TRBV18 and TRBJ2-3, the complete variable domain is NAGVMQNPRHLVRRRGQEARLRCSPMKGHSHVYWYRQLPEEGLKFMVYLQKENIIDESGMPKERFSAEFPKEGPSILRIQQVVRGDSAAYFCASSPGTSGRDTQYFGPGTRLTVL.

The genes are TRBV15 and TRBJ2-2; 7 positions agree with TRBD1. Germline CDR1 reads LNHNV; CDR2 reads YYDKDF (reference sequence). The CDR3 extends over 14 amino acids. The V segment lost 5 bases and the J segment 6 bases; nucleotides outside the gene matches: 6. CDR3 coding DNA: TGTGCCACCAGCGGGTACAGGGGCGCCGGGGAGCTGTTTTTT. Its translation is CATSGYRGAGELFF.

This clonotype was counted at least ten times. The chain has TRBV12-3 or TRBV12-4 and TRBJ1-1; D is perhaps TRBD1 (5 bases). Trimming stripped 6 bases from V and 6 bases from J, with 14 bases between. The CDR3 sequence is 13 residues long. CDR3 residues: CASSFQGGAEAFF. The CDR3 nucleotides are TGTGCCAGCAGCTTCCAGGGCGGGGCTGAAGCTTTCTTT.

There are many counts of this clonotype. The rearrangement uses TRBV11-2 and TRBJ1-5, with TRBD1 identical over 10 bases. CDR1 and CDR2 (germline): SGHAT, FQNNGV. V gave up 5 bases and J gave up 4 bases; unmatched junction bases: 5. CDR3 length: 15 amino acids. The CDR3 DNA reads TGTGCCAGCAGCATAGGGGACAGGGGAAATCAGCCCCAGCATTTT. It specifies CASSIGDRGNQPQHF.

This clonotype was observed many times. The V call is TRBV5-1, the J call TRBJ1-2, with a possible D match to TRBD1 (6 bases). This CDR3 is 15 amino acids long. CDR1 is SGHRS and CDR2 is YFSETQ in the germline V gene. The ends were cut back, 3 bases at V and 8 bases at J, with 20 bases in the middle. The DNA of the CDR3 is TGCGCCAGCAGCTGGCGGGACATCGGAGGGCCAGGCTACACCTTC. Encoded protein: CASSWRDIGGPGYTF.

At least ten counts were recorded for this clonotype. This chain uses TRBV10-3 with TRBJ1-1; D remains ambiguous. CDR3 length equals 16 residues. Germline values: CDR1 ENHRY, CDR2 SYGVKD. The V end lost 0 bases, the J end lost 1 base, and 12 bases lay between the germline ends. The CDR3 nucleotides read TGTGCCATCAGTGAGTCTCGAACCGGACCGAACACTGAAGCTTTCTTT. This translates into CAISESRTGPNTEAFF.

This clonotype was seen ten or more times. The V call is TRBV11-2, the J call TRBJ2-1; TRBD2 might be the D (6 bases). Germline CDR1 is SGHAT and CDR2 is FQNNGV. V was trimmed by 3 bases and J by 3 bases, leaving 24 bases between them. The CDR3 loop spans 19 amino acids. CDR3 amino acids: CASSFVTLAFREHYNEQFF. The CDR3 DNA is TGTGCCAGCAGCTTCGTCACCCTAGCGTTTCGGGAACACTACAATGAGCAGTTCTTC. The whole variable domain, filled in from reference TRBV11-2 and TRBJ2-1, reads EAGVAQSPRYKIIEKRQSVAFWCNPISGHATLYWYQQILGQGPKLLIQFQNNGVVDDSQLPKDRFSAERLKGVDSTLKIQPAKLEDSAVYLCASSFVTLAFREHYNEQFFGPGTRLTVL.

This clonotype turned up a few times. CDR3 amino acids: CGTAPGLGETQYF. In DNA form, the CDR3 reads TGTGGTACTGCTCCGGGACTAGGGGAGACCCAGTACTTC. The chain recombines TRBV19 with TRBJ2-5, with TRBD2 matching over 8 bases. The CDR3 is 13 residues long. In germline, CDR1 is LNHDA, CDR2 SQIVND (reference sequence).

This clonotype has a count of ten or more. The CDR3 here is CASSFPQGGPGYEQYF. CDR3 sequence (DNA): TGTGCCAGCAGTTTTCCCCAAGGCGGGCCCGGCTACGAGCAGTACTTC. The chain combines TRBV28 with TRBJ2-7, with D maybe TRBD2 (5 bases). Germline V lookup: CDR1 MDHEN, CDR2 SYDVKM. The germline V and J ends were trimmed by 3 bases and 3 bases, with 18 bases remaining between them. There are 16 residues in the CDR3.

For this clonotype: This may arise from a read error, as a much more abundant clone is one base away. The chain employs TRBV20-1 and TRBJ2-7, with a possible D match to TRBD2 (5 bases). From germline, CDR1 is DFQATT and CDR2 SNEGSKA (reference sequence). The CDR3 covers 14 residues. The chain's CDR3 is CSDRGPFSDYEQYF. CDR3 in DNA: TGCAGTGATAGAGGACCCTTTAGCGACTACGAGCAGTACTTC.

Many counts were recorded for this clonotype. V usage is TRBV3-1 and J usage is TRBJ1-2; D might be TRBD1 (5 bases). In germline, CDR1 is LGHDT, CDR2 YNNKEL (reference sequence). V lost 1 base to trimming and J lost 4 bases, with 10 bases between them. CDR3 length equals 14 residues. As DNA, the CDR3 is TGTGCCAGCAGCCAAGGCACCGGGACCTATGGCTACACCTTC. It is translated as CASSQGTGTYGYTF.

This clonotype was counted many times. The chain has TRBV7-2 and TRBJ2-5; the D is unclear. The CDR3 is made up of 14 amino acids. V was pared by 3 bases and J by 1 base, with 9 bases between. Germline V lookup: CDR1 SGHTA, CDR2 FQGNSA. CDR3 amino acids: CASSFIRGQETQYF. In DNA form, the CDR3 reads TGTGCCAGCAGCTTTATTCGCGGCCAAGAGACCCAGTACTTC. The full variable domain, completed using reference TRBV7-2 and TRBJ2-5, is GAGVSQSPSNKVTEKGKDVELRCDPISGHTALYWYRQSLGQGLEFLIYFQGNSAPDKSGLPSDRFSAERTGGSVSTLTIQRTQQEDSAVYLCASSFIRGQETQYFGPGTRLLVL.

This clonotype was recorded many times. V usage is TRBV2 and J usage is TRBJ1-2; D gene uncertain. CDR3 size: 16 residues. Trimming cost V 2 bases and J 7 bases, with 20 bases left between them. Germline V lookup: CDR1 SNHLY, CDR2 FYNNEI. In nucleotides, the CDR3 is TGTGCCAGCAGTGAAAGCCCGGTCACCCCCAGTCGTGGCTACACCTTC. It translates to CASSESPVTPSRGYTF.

This clonotype was recorded at least ten times. V usage is TRBV7-2 and J usage is TRBJ2-2; no firm D call. V lost 6 bases to trimming and J lost 1 base, with 12 bases between them. Germline V gene data show CDR1 as SGHTA and CDR2 as FQGNSA. This CDR3 has 15 residues. The CDR3 sequence: CASSSVQLNTGELFF. In DNA, the CDR3 is TGTGCCAGCAGTTCGGTTCAGTTGAACACCGGGGAGCTGTTTTTT.

This clonotype was recorded many times. The chain couples TRBV3-1 to TRBJ2-5; D may be TRBD2 (5 bases). Trimming took 0 bases from V and 4 from J, leaving 9 bases between them. The germline V gene encodes CDR1 LGHDT and CDR2 YNNKEL (reference sequence). The CDR3 contains 14 residues. This CDR3 is CASSQDLAGETQYF. CDR3 DNA: TGTGCCAGCAGCCAAGATCTCGCGGGAGAGACCCAGTACTTC.

This clonotype was observed at least ten times. The V call is TRBV5-1, the J call TRBJ1-5; 10 nucleotides agree with TRBD1. Losses at the gene ends were 7 bases for V and 0 bases for J; bases not matched to a gene: 10. Germline V CDR1 and CDR2: SGHRS, YFSETQ. This CDR3 region has 17 residues. CDR3 coding DNA: TGCGCCAGCGAGGACAGGGGGACACTGTGTAGCAATCAGCCCCAGCATTTT. Amino acid sequence: CASEDRGTLCSNQPQHF.

The rearrangement joins TRBV5-6 to TRBJ1-5; D is undetermined. The V and J ends lost 4 bases and 3 bases respectively, with 11 bases between them. Germline-derived CDR1 and CDR2 are SGHDT and YYEEEE. The CDR3 is made up of 14 amino acids. The CDR3 here is CASSPPGPNQPQHF. CDR3 DNA sequence: TGTGCCAGCAGCCCCCCCGGGCCCAATCAGCCCCAGCATTTT. Full variable domain (missing parts from reference TRBV5-6 and TRBJ1-5): DAGVTQSPTHLIKTRGQQVTLRCSPKSGHDTVSWYQQALGQGPQFIFQYYEEEERQRGNFPDRFSGHQFPNYSSELNVNALLLGDSALYLCASSPPGPNQPQHFGDGTRLSIL.

This chain joins TRBV30 and TRBJ2-1; the match to TRBD2 covers 7 bases. The CDR3 loop spans 13 amino acids. Germline-derived CDR1 and CDR2 are GTSNPN and SVGIG (reference sequence). V gave up 5 bases and J gave up 5 bases; unmatched junction bases: 6. CDR3 DNA: TGTGCCTGGGTCAGCGGGACCCACAATGAGCAGTTCTTC. This codes for CAWVSGTHNEQFF.

This clonotype was seen only a few times. The chain is built from TRBV18 and TRBJ1-5; D unclear. Germline V gene sequence: CDR1 KGHSH, CDR2 LQKENI. This CDR3 has 14 amino acids. Between the trimmed V and J ends, which lost 2 bases and 2 bases, there was a span of 7 bases. As DNA, the CDR3 is TGTGCCAGCTCACCAGAGGGAGGCAATCAGCCCCAGCATTTT. Translated: CASSPEGGNQPQHF.

The chain combines TRBV6-1 with TRBJ2-7; 9 bases fit TRBD1. This CDR3 contains 14 residues. J gave up 3 bases and V 6 bases, and 6 bases lay outside the gene matches. The germline gives CDR1 MNHNS, CDR2 SASEGT. The CDR3 DNA is TGTGCCAGCAGCATAAGACAGGGGGTCTACGAGCAGTACTTC. Amino acids: CASSIRQGVYEQYF.